Sequencing of this TCR beta chain was carried out in a study of blood T cell repertoires in COVID-19. Study-level background: Italy, Spain and the United States were the sources of the convalescent and acute COVID-19 samples. Sample material is recorded as cDNA or gDNA derived from T cells, B-cell-depleted T cells, or PBMCs.

How the authors handled the data: Amplification of reference gene primers provided the estimated nucleated cell counts. The table came from immunoSEQ multiplex PCR; TCRdb's copy has only in-frame clones and leaves some out. V, J and clone size derive from that table, while D and trimming were established from the DNA sequence. The sample has around 130,000 clones, roughly 80% seen once; the top ten hold more than 1.4%. The trim removed 5 bases at V and 4 bases at J, leaving 8 bases unmatched. CDR3 length: 16 residues. Germline CDR1 is KGHDR and CDR2 is SFDVKD. Sequenced material: peripheral blood. The chain carries TRBV24-1 and TRBJ2-3; 10 nucleotides line up with TRBD2. The clonotype comes from a man between 60 and 75 years old with acute or convalescent COVID-19. The CDR3 loop is CATSAPLAGDPDTQYF. DNA of the CDR3: TGTGCCACCAGTGCCCCCCTAGCGGGAGACCCAGATACGCAGTATTTT.